This T cell receptor (beta chain) emerged from a study of T cell responses to AZD1222 COVID-19 vaccine. Points from the study as a whole: CD4 TCRs covered the whole spike, strongest at regions 160-218 and 743-854. Recipients of two AZD1222 doses showed rising Spike-specific TCR breadth and depth. Unmutated variant regions are reportedly the target of nearly half of TCRs that are spike-specific.

Details on this clone: The antigen remains unidentified.

TCRdb's copy holds only in-frame clones and misses some; the assay was immunoSEQ multiplex PCR. The repertoire includes some 100,000 clones, approximately 86% of them detected once, and roughly 12% sits in the top ten. Per germline, CDR1 MNHNS and CDR2 SASEGT. Trimming pared 1 base from V and 1 base from J, leaving 8 bases between. CDR3 length: 16 amino acids. This receptor was identified in an adult in good health. Sequencing used peripheral blood, obtained on day 0 of MenACWY control vaccination. The V gene is TRBV6-1, the J gene TRBJ1-6; D gene unclear. CDR3 loop: CASSEVGFSYNSPLHF. CDR3 sequence (DNA): TGTGCCAGCAGTGAAGTCGGTTTTTCCTATAATTCACCCCTCCACTTT.